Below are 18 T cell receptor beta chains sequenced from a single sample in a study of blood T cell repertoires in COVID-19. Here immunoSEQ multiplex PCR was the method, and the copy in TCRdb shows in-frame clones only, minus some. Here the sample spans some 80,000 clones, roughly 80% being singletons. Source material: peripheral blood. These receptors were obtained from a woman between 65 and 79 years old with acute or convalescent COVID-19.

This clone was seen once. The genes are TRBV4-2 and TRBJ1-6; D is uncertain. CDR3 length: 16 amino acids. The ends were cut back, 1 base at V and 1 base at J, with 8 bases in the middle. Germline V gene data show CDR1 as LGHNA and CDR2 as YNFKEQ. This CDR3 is CASSQVTGSYNSPLHF. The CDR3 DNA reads TGTGCCAGCAGCCAAGTGACGGGGTCCTATAATTCACCCCTCCACTTT.

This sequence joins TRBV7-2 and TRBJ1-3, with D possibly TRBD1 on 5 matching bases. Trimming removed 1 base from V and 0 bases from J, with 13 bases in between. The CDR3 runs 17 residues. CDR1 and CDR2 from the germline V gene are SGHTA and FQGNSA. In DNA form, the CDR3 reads TGTGCCAGCAGCTTAGGGGGAAGGGGATCCTCTGGAAACACCATATATTTT. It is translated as CASSLGGRGSSGNTIYF.

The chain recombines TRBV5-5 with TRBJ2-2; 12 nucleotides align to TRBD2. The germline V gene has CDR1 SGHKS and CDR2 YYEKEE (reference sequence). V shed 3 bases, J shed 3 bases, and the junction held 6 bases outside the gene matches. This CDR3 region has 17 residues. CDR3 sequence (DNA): TGTGCCAGCAGCTACACTAGCGGGAGGCCCCACACCGGGGAGCTGTTTTTT. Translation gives CASSYTSGRPHTGELFF. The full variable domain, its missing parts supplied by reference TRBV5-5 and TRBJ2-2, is DAGVTQSPTHLIKTRGQQVTLRCSPISGHKSVSWYQQVLGQGPQFIFQYYEKEERGRGNFPDRFSARQFPNYSSELNVNALLLGDSALYLCASSYTSGRPHTGELFFGEGSRLTVL.

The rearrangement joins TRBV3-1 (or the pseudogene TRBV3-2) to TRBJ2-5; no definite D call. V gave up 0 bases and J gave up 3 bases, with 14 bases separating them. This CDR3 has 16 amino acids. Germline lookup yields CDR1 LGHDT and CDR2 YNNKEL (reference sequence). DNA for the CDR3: TGTGCCAGCAGCCAAGATCGATTTCGAACAGAAGAGACCCAGTACTTC. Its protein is CASSQDRFRTEETQYF.

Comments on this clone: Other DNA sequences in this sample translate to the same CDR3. The CDR3 nucleotides read TGCGCCAGCAGCTTGGGACAGTCCTACGAGCAGTACTTC. The encoded protein is CASSLGQSYEQYF. V and J are TRBV5-1 and TRBJ2-7, with D tentatively TRBD1 (5 bases). This CDR3 contains 13 residues. CDR1 is SGHRS, CDR2 YFSETQ, per germline. The V gene lost 0 bases and the J gene lost 1 base, with 5 bases spanning the gap.

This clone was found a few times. CDR3 sequence (DNA): TGTGCCAGCGGATTGAATACCCCAGGCGTCTCTGGAAACACCATATATTTT. This codes for CASGLNTPGVSGNTIYF. This chain connects TRBV28 to TRBJ1-3; the D is unclear. CDR1 MDHEN and CDR2 SYDVKM come from the germline V gene. CDR3 size: 17 residues. V was trimmed by 8 bases and J by 0 bases, leaving 20 bases between them.

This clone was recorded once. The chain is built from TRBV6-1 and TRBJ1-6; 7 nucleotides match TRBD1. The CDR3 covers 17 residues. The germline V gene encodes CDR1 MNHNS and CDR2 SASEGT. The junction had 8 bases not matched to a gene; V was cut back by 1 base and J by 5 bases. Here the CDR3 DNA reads TGTGCCAGCAGTGAAGTTACAGGGGATCTGGATAATTCACCCCTCCACTTT. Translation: CASSEVTGDLDNSPLHF.

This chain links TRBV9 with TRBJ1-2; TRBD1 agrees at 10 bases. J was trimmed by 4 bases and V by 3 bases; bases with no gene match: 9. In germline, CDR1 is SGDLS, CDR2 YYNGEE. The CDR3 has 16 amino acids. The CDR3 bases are TGTGCCAGCAGCGAGAGCCGGGACAGGGGAATCTATGGCTACACCTTC. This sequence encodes CASSESRDRGIYGYTF.

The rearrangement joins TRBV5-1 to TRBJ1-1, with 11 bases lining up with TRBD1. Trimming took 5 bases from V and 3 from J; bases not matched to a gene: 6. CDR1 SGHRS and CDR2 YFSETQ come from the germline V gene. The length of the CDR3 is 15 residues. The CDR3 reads CASSEWTGGDTEAFF. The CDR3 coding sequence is TGCGCCAGCAGTGAGTGGACAGGGGGCGACACTGAAGCTTTCTTT.

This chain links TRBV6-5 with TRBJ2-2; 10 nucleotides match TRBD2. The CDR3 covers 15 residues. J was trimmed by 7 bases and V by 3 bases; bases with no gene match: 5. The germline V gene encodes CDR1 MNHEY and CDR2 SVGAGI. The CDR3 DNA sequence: TGTGCCAGCAGTTATACTAGCGGGAAGGGCGGGGAGCTGTTTTTT. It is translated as CASSYTSGKGGELFF.

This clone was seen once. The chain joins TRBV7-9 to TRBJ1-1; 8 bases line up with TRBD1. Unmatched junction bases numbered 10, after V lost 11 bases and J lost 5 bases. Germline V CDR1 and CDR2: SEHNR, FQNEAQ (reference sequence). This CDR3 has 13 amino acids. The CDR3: CAGKTGGVTEAFF. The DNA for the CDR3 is TGTGCCGGAAAAACAGGGGGTGTAACTGAAGCTTTCTTT.

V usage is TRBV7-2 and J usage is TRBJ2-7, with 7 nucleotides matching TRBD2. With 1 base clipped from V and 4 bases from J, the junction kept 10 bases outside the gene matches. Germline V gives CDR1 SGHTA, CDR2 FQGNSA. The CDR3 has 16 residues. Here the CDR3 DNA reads TGTGCCAGCAGCTTAGACGGGGGACTATCTGCTTACGAGCAGTACTTC. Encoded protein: CASSLDGGLSAYEQYF.

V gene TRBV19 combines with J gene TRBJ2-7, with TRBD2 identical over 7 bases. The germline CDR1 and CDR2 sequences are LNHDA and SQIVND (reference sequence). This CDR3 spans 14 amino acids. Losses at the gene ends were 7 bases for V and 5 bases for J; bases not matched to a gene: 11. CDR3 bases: TGTGCCAGTACTCTCACTGCGGGAGCCCACGAGCAGTACTTC. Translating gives CASTLTAGAHEQYF.

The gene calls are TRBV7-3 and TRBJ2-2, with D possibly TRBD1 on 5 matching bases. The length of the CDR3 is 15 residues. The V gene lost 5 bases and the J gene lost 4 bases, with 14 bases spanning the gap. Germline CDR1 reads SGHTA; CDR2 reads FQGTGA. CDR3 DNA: TGTGCCAGCAGCCTCCGGCAGGGCAGCACCGGGGAGCTGTTTTTT. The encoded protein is CASSLRQGSTGELFF.

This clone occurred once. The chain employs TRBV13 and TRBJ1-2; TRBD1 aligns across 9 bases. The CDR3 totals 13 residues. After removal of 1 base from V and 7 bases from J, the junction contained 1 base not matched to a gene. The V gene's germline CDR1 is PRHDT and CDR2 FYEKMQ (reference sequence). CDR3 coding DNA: TGTGCCAGCAGCTTAGACAGGGGGCCTGGCTACACCTTC. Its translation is CASSLDRGPGYTF.

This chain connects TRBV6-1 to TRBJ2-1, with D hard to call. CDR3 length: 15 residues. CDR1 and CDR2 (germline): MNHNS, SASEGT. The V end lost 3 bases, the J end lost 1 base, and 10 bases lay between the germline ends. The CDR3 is CASSERPQSYNEQFF. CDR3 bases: TGTGCCAGCAGTGAGCGGCCTCAGTCCTACAATGAGCAGTTCTTC.

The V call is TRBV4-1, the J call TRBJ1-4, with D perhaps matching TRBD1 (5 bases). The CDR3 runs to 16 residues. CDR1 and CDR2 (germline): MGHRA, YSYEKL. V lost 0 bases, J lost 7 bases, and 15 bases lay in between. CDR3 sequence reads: CASSQDPTELSEKLFF. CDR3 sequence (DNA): TGCGCCAGCAGCCAAGATCCGACAGAGCTTTCTGAAAAACTGTTTTTT.

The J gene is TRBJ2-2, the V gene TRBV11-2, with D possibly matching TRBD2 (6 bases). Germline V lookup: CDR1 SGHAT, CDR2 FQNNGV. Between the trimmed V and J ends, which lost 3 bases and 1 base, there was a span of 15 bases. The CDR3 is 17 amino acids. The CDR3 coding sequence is TGTGCCAGCAGCTTCCCCGGGGGACTCAAGAACACCGGGGAGCTGTTTTTT. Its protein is CASSFPGGLKNTGELFF.